The T cell receptor beta chain described here comes from a study of OX40 agonist ivuxolimab in advanced cancers. The study's findings and limits: The study found that CD8+ T cells averaged more expanded clones than CD4+.

Libraries were prepared by immunoSEQ multiplex PCR; TCRdb keeps only in-frame clonotypes and omits some of them. The data show 30,000 to 35,000 clones, approximately 82% seen once. Germline assignment: CDR1 SGHRS and CDR2 YFSETQ. Trimming took off 4 bases at V and 1 base at J, with 8 bases between the two ends. CDR3 length: 14 amino acids. As concerns this clone: Antigen unknown.

This receptor was obtained from an adult with an advanced solid tumor such as melanoma, head and neck, liver or kidney cancer. Source: CD4+ or CD8+ T cells sorted from blood, taken in a trial of the OX40 agonist ivuxolimab. This chain connects TRBV5-1 to TRBJ2-2; D might be TRBD1 (5 bases). The CDR3 bases are TGCGCCAGCAGCCTGACAGTGAACACCGGGGAGCTGTTTTTT. Translating gives CASSLTVNTGELFF.